Below, 7 T cell receptor beta chains from the same sample are listed, as sequenced in a study of radiation and T cells in renal cell carcinoma. Regarding time point: blood 4 weeks post-SBRT, at nephrectomy. The treatment: 15 Gy SBRT to primary tumor, nephrectomy 4 weeks later. This table comes from immunoSEQ multiplex PCR, and its TCRdb copy is limited to in-frame clones, with some not included. The sample holds around 180,000 clones, approximately 90% seen once. Sequencing used blood, obtained from a patient whose treatment included radiotherapy and nephrectomy. These receptors originate from a woman aged 45-65 years with renal cell carcinoma.

This clone was counted between two and nine times. The gene calls are TRBV6-5 and TRBJ1-2; D is unresolved. Germline V gene data show CDR1 as MNHEY and CDR2 as SVGAGI. V was cut by 8 bases and J by 7 bases, with 11 bases left in between. CDR3 length: 11 amino acids. The chain's CDR3 is CASLSQSGYTF. CDR3 coding DNA: TGTGCCAGCCTATCCCAGAGTGGCTACACCTTC.

The genes are TRBV7-6 and TRBJ2-5, with D unclear. This CDR3 is 14 amino acids long. Germline CDR1 reads SGHVS; CDR2 reads FNYEAQ. Trimming removed 1 base at V and 3 bases at J, with 9 bases between. Here the CDR3 DNA reads TGTGCCAGCAGCTTAGAGGTCACCAAAGAGACCCAGTACTTC. This gives the protein CASSLEVTKETQYF.

The CDR3 here is CASSDSDRAYEQYF. Written as DNA, the CDR3 is TGTGCCAGCAGTGACTCGGACAGGGCCTACGAGCAGTACTTC. This rearrangement joins TRBV27 to TRBJ2-7; 8 nucleotides match TRBD1. The germline CDR1 and CDR2 sequences are MNHEY and SMNVEV (reference sequence). The CDR3 length is 14 residues. V was clipped by 5 bases and J by 2 bases; unmatched bases: 5.

The CDR3, as DNA: TGTGCCAGCAGCACGACGACAGGGTTGACTGAAGCTTTCTTT. Translated: CASSTTTGLTEAFF. The V call is TRBV7-8, the J call TRBJ1-1; 7 bases match TRBD1. Germline-derived CDR1 and CDR2 are SGHVS and FQNEAQ. The CDR3 loop spans 14 amino acids. V was clipped by 5 bases and J by 5 bases; unmatched bases: 8.

This clone has a single count. The gene calls are TRBV14 and TRBJ2-2; no definite D call. CDR1 is SGHDN and CDR2 is FVKESK in the germline V gene. Deletions cut 2 bases from V and 5 bases from J, with 12 bases between. The CDR3 totals 15 residues. As DNA, the CDR3 is TGTGCCAGCAGCCAATTGACGTTGGGAACCGGGGAGCTGTTTTTT. Protein: CASSQLTLGTGELFF.

This chain connects TRBV5-1 to TRBJ2-7; TRBD1 is a possible D gene (6 bases). Per the germline V gene, CDR1 is SGHRS and CDR2 is YFSETQ. CDR3 length: 16 amino acids. V was pared by 5 bases and J by 0 bases, with 18 bases between. The CDR3, as DNA: TGCGCCAGCAGTCCCCCAACAGGGTTTAGCTCCTACGAGCAGTACTTC. Encoded protein: CASSPPTGFSSYEQYF.

This clone appeared once. The genes are TRBV19 and TRBJ1-5; 8 bases align to TRBD1. CDR3 size: 14 residues. Losses at the gene ends were 3 bases for V and 7 bases for J; bases not matched to a gene: 5. Germline V CDR1 and CDR2: LNHDA, SQIVND (reference sequence). Here the CDR3 reads CASSMDRVGQPQHF. The DNA of the CDR3 is TGTGCCAGTAGTATGGACAGGGTCGGACAGCCCCAGCATTTT.